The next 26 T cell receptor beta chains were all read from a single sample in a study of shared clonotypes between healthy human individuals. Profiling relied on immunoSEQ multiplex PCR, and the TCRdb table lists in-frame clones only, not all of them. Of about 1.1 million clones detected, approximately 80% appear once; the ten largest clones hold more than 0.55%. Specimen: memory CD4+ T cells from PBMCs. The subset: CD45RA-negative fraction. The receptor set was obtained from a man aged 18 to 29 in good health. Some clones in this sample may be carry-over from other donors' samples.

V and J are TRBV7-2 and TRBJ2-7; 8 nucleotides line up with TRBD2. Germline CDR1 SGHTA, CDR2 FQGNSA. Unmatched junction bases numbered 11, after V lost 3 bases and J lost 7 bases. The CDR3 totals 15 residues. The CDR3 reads CASSLETAGDEEQYF. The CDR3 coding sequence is TGTGCCAGCAGCTTGGAAACAGCGGGGGATGAGGAGCAGTACTTC.

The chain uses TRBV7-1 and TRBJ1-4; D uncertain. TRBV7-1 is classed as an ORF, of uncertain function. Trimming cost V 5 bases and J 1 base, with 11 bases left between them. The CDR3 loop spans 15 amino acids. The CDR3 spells CASSQAGVTNEKLFF. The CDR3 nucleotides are TGTGCCAGCAGCCAGGCGGGTGTAACTAATGAAAAACTGTTTTTT.

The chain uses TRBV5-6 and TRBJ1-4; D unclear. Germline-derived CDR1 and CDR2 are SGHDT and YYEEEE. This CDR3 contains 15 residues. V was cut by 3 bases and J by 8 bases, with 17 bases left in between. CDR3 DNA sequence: TGTGCCAGCAGCTCCCGAGGCTTCTACCTAGAAAAACTGTTTTTT. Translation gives CASSSRGFYLEKLFF.

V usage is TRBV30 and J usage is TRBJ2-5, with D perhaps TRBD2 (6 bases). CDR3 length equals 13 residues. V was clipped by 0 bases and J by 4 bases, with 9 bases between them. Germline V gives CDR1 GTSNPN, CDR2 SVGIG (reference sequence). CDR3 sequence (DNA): TGTGCCTGGAGTGTACTAGCTGCAGAGACCCAGTACTTC. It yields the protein CAWSVLAAETQYF.

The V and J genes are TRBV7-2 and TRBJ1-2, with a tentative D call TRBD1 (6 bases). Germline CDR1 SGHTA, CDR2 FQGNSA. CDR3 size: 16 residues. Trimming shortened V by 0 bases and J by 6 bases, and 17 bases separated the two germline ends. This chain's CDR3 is CASSLATRGSGDGYTF. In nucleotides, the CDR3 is TGTGCCAGCAGCTTAGCAACGAGGGGATCAGGGGATGGCTACACCTTC.

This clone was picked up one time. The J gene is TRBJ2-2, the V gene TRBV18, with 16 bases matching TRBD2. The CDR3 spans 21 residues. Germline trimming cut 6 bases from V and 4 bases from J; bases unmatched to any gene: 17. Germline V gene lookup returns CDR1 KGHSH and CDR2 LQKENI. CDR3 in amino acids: CASSRRPGTSGRASSTGELFF. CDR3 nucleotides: TGTGCCAGCTCCCGACGGCCGGGGACTAGCGGGAGGGCCTCTAGCACCGGGGAGCTGTTTTTT.

The CDR3 loop is CASSWTQGYNEQFF. CDR3 DNA sequence: TGTGCCAGCAGCTGGACCCAGGGCTACAATGAGCAGTTCTTC. The chain combines TRBV11-2 with TRBJ2-1; TRBD1 is a possible D gene (5 bases). Trimming cost V 4 bases and J 3 bases, with 10 bases left between them. Per the germline V gene, CDR1 is SGHAT and CDR2 is FQNNGV. This CDR3 spans 14 amino acids.

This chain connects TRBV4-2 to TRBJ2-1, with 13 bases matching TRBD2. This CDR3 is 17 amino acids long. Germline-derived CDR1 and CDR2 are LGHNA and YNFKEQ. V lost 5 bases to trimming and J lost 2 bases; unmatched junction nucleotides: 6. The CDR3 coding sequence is TGTGCCAGCAGCATCACTAGCGGGAGGGAGACCTACAATGAGCAGTTCTTC. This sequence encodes CASSITSGRETYNEQFF.

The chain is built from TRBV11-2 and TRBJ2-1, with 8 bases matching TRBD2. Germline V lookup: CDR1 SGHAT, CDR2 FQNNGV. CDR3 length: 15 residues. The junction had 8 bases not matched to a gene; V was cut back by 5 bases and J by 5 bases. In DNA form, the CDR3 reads TGTGCCAGCAGCCGACAGCGGGGGCCGGACAATGAGCAGTTCTTC. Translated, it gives CASSRQRGPDNEQFF.

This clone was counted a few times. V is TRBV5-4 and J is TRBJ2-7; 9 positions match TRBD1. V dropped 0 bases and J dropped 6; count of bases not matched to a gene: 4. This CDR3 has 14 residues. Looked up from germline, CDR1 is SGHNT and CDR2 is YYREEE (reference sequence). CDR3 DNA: TGTGCCAGCAGCTTGGGGGGACAGGGCGGCGAGCAGTACTTC. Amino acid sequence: CASSLGGQGGEQYF.

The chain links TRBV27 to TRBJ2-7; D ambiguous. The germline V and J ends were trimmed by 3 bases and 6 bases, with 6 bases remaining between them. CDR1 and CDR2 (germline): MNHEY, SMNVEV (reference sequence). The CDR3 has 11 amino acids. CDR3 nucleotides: TGTGCCAGCAGTTTCCTGGGCGAGCAGTACTTC. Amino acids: CASSFLGEQYF.

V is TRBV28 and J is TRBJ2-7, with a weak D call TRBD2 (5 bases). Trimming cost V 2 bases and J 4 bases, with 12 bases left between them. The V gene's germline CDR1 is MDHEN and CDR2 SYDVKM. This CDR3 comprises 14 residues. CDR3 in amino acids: CASSLPTRRYEQYF. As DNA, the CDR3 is TGTGCCAGCAGTTTACCTACTAGAAGGTACGAGCAGTACTTC. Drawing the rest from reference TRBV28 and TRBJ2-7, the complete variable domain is DVKVTQSSRYLVKRTGEKVFLECVQDMDHENMFWYRQDPGLGLRLIYFSYDVKMKEKGDIPEGYSVSREKKERFSLILESASTNQTSMYLCASSLPTRRYEQYFGPGTRLTVT.

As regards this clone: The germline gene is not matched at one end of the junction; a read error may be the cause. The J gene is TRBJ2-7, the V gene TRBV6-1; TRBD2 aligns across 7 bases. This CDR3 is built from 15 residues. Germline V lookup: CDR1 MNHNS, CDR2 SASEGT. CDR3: CASSLRQGGPYEQYF. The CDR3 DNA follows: TGTGCCAGCAGCCTGCGGCAGGGAGGGCCCTATGAGCAGTACTTC.

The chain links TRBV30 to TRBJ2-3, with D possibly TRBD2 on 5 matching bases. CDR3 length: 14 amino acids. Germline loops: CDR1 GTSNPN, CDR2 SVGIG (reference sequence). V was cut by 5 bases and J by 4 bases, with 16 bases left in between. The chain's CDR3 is CAWGPGSMADTQYF. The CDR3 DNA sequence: TGTGCCTGGGGACCGGGATCCATGGCAGATACGCAGTATTTT.

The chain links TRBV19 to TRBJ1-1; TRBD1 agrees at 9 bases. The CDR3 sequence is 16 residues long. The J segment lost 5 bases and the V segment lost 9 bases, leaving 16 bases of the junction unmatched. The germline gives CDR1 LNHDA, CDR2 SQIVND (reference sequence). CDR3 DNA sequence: TGTGCCAGGGATGGGACAGGGAAGGAGAGTTCGACTGAAGCTTTCTTT. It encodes CARDGTGKESSTEAFF.

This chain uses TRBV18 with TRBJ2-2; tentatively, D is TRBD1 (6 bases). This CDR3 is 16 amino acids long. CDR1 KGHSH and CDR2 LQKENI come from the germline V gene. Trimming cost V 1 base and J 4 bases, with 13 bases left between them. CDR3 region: CASSPRYPGVTGELFF. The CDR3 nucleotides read TGTGCCAGCTCACCACGGTACCCAGGGGTCACCGGGGAGCTGTTTTTT.

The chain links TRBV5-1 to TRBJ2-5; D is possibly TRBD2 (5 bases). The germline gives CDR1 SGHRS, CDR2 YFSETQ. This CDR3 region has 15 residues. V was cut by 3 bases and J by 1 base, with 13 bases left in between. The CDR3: CASSWAAGSQETQYF. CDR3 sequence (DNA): TGCGCCAGCAGCTGGGCGGCGGGTTCCCAAGAGACCCAGTACTTC. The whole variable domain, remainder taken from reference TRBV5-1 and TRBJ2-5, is KAGVTQTPRYLIKTRGQQVTLSCSPISGHRSVSWYQQTPGQGLQFLFEYFSETQRNKGNFPGRFSGRQFSNSRSEMNVSTLELGDSALYLCASSWAAGSQETQYFGPGTRLLVL.

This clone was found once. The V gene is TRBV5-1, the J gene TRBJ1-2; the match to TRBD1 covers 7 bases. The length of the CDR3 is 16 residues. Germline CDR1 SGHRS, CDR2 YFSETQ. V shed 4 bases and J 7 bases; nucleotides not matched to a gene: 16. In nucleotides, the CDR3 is TGCGCCAGCAGCCTCCCAGGGGGGCAGGGCCGGAGTGGCTACACCTTC. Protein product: CASSLPGGQGRSGYTF.

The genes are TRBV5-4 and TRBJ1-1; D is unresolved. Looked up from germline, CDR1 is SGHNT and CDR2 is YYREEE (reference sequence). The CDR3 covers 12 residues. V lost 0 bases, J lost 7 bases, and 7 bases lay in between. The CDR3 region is CASSLGAFEAFF. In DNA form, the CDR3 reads TGTGCCAGCAGCTTGGGAGCGTTTGAAGCTTTCTTT.

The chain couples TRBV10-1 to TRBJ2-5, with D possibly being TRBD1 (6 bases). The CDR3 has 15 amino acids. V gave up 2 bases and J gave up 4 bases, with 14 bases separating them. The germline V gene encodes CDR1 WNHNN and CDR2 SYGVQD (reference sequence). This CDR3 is CASSESNRVGETQYF. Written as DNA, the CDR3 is TGCGCCAGCAGTGAGAGTAACAGGGTAGGAGAGACCCAGTACTTC.

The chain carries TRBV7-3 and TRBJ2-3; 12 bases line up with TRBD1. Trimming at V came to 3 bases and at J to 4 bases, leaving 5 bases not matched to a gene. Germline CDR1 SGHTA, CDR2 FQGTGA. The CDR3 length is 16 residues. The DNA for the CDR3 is TGTGCCAGCAGCTTGGGACAGGGGGCGCGCTCAGATACGCAGTATTTT. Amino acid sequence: CASSLGQGARSDTQYF.

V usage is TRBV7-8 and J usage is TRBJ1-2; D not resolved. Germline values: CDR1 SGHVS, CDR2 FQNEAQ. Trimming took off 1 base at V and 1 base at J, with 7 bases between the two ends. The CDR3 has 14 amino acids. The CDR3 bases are TGTGCCAGCAGCTTAGGGGCCGGTAACTATGGCTACACCTTC. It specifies CASSLGAGNYGYTF.

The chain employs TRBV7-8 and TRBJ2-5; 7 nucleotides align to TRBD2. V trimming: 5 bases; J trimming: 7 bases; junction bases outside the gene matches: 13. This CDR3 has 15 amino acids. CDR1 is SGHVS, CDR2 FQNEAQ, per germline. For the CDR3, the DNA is TGTGCCAGCAGCCCCCGGACGGCCCCGGGGGGGACCCAGTACTTC. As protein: CASSPRTAPGGTQYF.

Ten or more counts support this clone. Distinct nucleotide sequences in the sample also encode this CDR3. The CDR3 DNA follows: TGTGCCAGCTCACAATCCTCCCAGACCGGGGAGCTGTTTTTT. It yields the protein CASSQSSQTGELFF. This chain joins TRBV18 and TRBJ2-2; D not resolved. The germline CDR1 and CDR2 sequences are KGHSH and LQKENI. Trimming took 4 bases from V and 5 from J, leaving 11 bases between them. The length of the CDR3 is 14 residues. The whole variable domain, remainder taken from reference TRBV18 and TRBJ2-2, is NAGVMQNPRHLVRRRGQEARLRCSPMKGHSHVYWYRQLPEEGLKFMVYLQKENIIDESGMPKERFSAEFPKEGPSILRIQQVVRGDSAAYFCASSQSSQTGELFFGEGSRLTVL.

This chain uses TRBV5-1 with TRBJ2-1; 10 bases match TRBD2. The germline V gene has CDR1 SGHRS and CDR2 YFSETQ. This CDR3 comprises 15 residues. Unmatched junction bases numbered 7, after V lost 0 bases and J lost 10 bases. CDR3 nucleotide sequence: TGCGCCAGCAGCTTGGAGAATAGCGGGAGGATCGAGCAGTTCTTC. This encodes CASSLENSGRIEQFF.

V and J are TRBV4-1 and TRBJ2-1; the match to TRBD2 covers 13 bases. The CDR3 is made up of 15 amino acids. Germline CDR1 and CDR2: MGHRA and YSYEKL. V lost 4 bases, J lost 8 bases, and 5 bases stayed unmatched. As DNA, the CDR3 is TGCGCCAGCAGCCCCCGGACTAGCGGGAGACATGAGCAGTTCTTC. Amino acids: CASSPRTSGRHEQFF.